The T cell receptor (beta chain) under discussion was sequenced for a study of T cell repertoires in cytomegalovirus infection. Study summary: CMV epitopes used comprised recently identified HLA-C-restricted ones and well-studied HLA-B-restricted ones. It was the public TCR beta signatures that indicated both CMV infection and matching HLA type.

Notes on this clonotype: Antigen unknown.

CDR1 is MNHEY, CDR2 SVGAGI, per germline. V gave up 0 bases and J gave up 0 bases, with 6 bases separating them. The CDR3 covers 15 residues. TCRdb reanalysed the reads using MiXCR and keeps one entry per CDR3 protein. This table holds 900,000 to 950,000 distinct CDR3 sequences, 25% to 40% found once. This sequence originates from a human donor in good health (CMV status not recorded). Some clones in this sample may be carry-over from other donors' samples. This chain joins TRBV6-5 and TRBJ1-3; D not resolved. The sequencing here drew on cultured CD8+ T cells from PBMCs, taken from culture after CMV antigen stimulation. This CDR3 is CASSYSTDSGNTIYF. CDR3 nucleotide sequence: TGTGCCAGCAGTTACTCTACAGACTCTGGAAACACCATATATTTT.